A single T cell receptor (beta chain) is shown here with its context. Antigen specificity is unknown. Germline CDR1 reads GTSNPN; CDR2 reads SVGIG (reference sequence). This CDR3 comprises 16 residues. Between the trimmed V and J ends, which lost 1 base and 0 bases, there was a span of 14 bases. This sample stems from a study of radiation and T cells in renal cell carcinoma. The method was immunoSEQ multiplex PCR; TCRdb's version includes in-frame clones alone and lacks a portion of them. The sample consists of 70,000 to 80,000 clones, 80% to 90% of them appearing once. Time point here: blood 2 weeks post-SBRT. The treatment: 15 Gy SBRT to primary tumor, nephrectomy 4 weeks later. The tumor was a clear cell renal cell carcinoma. Points from the study as a whole: No pretreatment tumor biopsies were available for baseline clonotypes.

The chain uses TRBV30 and TRBJ2-3, with a tentative D call TRBD2 (5 bases). This clonotype originated in a woman between 45 and 60 years old with renal cell carcinoma. Specimen: blood, collected from a patient whose treatment included radiotherapy and nephrectomy. The CDR3 region is CAWSGLAAASTDTQYF. The CDR3 nucleotides read TGTGCCTGGAGTGGGCTAGCCGCCGCTAGCACAGATACGCAGTATTTT. The full variable domain, rest sourced from reference TRBV30 and TRBJ2-3, is SQTIHQWPATLVQPVGSPLSLECTVEGTSNPNLYWYRQAAGRGLQLLFYSVGIGQISSEVPQNLSASRPQDRQFILSSKKLLLSDSGFYLCAWSGLAAASTDTQYFGPGTRLTVL.